The present TCR beta chain was sequenced within a study of PD-1 blockade in mismatch repair-deficient tumors. Whole-study context: All were previously treated, progressing patients with some twelve mismatch repair-deficient cancer types.

Germline CDR1 reads SEHNR; CDR2 reads FQNEAQ (reference sequence). The length of the CDR3 is 15 residues. The V and J ends lost 5 bases and 4 bases respectively, with 15 bases between them. This clone was seen a handful of times. Sequenced by immunoSEQ multiplex PCR; TCRdb stores in-frame clones only, minus some. The table includes tens of thousands of clones, nearly 85% detected once. The TCR originated in an adult with mismatch repair-deficient cancer. V gene TRBV7-9 combines with J gene TRBJ1-5; D might be TRBD1 (6 bases). The sequences come from peripheral blood, collected 12 weeks after starting pembrolizumab. CDR3 nucleotide sequence: TGTGCCAGCAGCAAGGGGACACAGGCGAATCAGCCCCAGCATTTT. Protein sequence: CASSKGTQANQPQHF. Full variable domain (rest looked up from reference TRBV7-9 and TRBJ1-5): DTGVSQNPRHKITKRGQNVTFRCDPISEHNRLYWYRQTLGQGPEFLTYFQNEAQLEKSRLLSDRFSAERPKGSFSTLEIQRTEQGDSAMYLCASSKGTQANQPQHFGDGTRLSIL.